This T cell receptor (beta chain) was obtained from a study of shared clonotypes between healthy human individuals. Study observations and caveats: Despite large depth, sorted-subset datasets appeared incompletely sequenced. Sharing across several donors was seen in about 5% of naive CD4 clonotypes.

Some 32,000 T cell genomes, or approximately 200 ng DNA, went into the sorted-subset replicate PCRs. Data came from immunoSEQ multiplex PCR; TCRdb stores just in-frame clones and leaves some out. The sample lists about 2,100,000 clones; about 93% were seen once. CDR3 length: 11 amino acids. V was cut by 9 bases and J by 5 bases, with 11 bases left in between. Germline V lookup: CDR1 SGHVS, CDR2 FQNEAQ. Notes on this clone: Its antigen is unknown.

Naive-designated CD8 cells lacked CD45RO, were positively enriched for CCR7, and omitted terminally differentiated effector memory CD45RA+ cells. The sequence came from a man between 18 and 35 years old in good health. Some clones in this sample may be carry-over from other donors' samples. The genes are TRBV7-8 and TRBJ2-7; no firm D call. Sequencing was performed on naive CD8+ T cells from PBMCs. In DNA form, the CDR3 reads TGTGCCAGACTGGGGAACCACGAGCAGTACTTC. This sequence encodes CARLGNHEQYF.